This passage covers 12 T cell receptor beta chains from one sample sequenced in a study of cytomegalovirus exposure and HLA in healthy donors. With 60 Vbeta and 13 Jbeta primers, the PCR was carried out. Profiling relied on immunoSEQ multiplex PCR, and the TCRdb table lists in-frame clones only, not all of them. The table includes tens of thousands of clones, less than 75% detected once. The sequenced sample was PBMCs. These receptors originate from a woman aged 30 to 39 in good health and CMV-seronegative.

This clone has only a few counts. DNA for the CDR3: TGTGCCAGCAGCTTAGTCGGTAGCGGGGGGGCCAGAGAGACCCAGTACTTC. Translated, it gives CASSLVGSGGARETQYF. This rearrangement joins TRBV7-2 to TRBJ2-5; TRBD2 aligns across 11 bases. The germline V gene encodes CDR1 SGHTA and CDR2 FQGNSA. V gave up 1 base and J gave up 4 bases; unmatched junction bases: 8. This CDR3 comprises 17 residues.

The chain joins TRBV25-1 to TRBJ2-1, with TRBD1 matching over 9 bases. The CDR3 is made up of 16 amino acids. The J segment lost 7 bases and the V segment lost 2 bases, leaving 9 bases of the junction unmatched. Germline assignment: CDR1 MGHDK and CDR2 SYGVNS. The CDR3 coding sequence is TGTGCCAGCAGTGAACCACAGGGGGCGTGGGGGAATGAGCAGTTCTTC. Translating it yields CASSEPQGAWGNEQFF.

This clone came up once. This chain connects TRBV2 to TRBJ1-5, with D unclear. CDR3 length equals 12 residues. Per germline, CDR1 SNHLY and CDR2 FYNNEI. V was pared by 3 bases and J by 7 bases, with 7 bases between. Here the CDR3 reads CASSDVGQPQHF. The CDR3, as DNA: TGTGCCAGCAGTGACGTCGGGCAGCCCCAGCATTTT.

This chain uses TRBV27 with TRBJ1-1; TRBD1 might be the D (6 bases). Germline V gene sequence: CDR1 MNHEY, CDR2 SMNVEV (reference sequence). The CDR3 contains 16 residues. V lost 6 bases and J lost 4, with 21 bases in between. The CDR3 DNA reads TGTGCCAGCAGACAGGCCAGGGGTGGCCACTTCACTGAAGCTTTCTTT. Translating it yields CASRQARGGHFTEAFF.

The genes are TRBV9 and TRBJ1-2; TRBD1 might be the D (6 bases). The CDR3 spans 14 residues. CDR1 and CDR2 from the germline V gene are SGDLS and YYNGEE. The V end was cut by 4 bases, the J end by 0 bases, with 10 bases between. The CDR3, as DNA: TGTGCCAGCAGCCCGAGGGGGTCTAACTATGGCTACACCTTC. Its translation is CASSPRGSNYGYTF.

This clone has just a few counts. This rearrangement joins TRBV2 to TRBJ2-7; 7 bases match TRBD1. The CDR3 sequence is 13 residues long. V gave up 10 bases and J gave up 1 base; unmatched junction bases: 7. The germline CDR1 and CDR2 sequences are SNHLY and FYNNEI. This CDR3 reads CAIRTGGSYEQYF. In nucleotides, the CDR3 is TGTGCCATCCGGACAGGAGGTTCCTACGAGCAGTACTTC. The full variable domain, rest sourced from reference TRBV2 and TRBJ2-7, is EPEVTQTPSHQVTQMGQEVILRCVPISNHLYFYWYRQILGQKVEFLVSFYNNEISEKSEIFDDQFSVERPDGSNFTLKIRSTKLEDSAMYFCAIRTGGSYEQYFGPGTRLTVT.

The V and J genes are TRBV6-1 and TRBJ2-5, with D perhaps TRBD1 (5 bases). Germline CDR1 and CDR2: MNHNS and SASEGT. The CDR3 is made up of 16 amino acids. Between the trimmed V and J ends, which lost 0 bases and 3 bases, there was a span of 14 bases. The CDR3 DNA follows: TGTGCCAGCAGTGAAGCGCTTCAAACAGGAGAAGAGACCCAGTACTTC. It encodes CASSEALQTGEETQYF.

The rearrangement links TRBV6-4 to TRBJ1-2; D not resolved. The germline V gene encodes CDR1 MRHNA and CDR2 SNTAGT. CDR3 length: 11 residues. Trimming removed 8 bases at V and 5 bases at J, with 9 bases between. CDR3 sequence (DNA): TGTGCCAGCGGGAGGACTTATGGCTACACCTTC. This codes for CASGRTYGYTF.

DNA for the CDR3: TGTGCCACCAGCGGACAGAACTCTGGAAACACCATATATTTT. Encoded protein: CATSGQNSGNTIYF. V and J are TRBV15 and TRBJ1-3; D might be TRBD1 (6 bases). Germline V gene data show CDR1 as LNHNV and CDR2 as YYDKDF (reference sequence). CDR3 length: 14 residues. V lost 5 bases and J lost 0, with 8 bases in between.

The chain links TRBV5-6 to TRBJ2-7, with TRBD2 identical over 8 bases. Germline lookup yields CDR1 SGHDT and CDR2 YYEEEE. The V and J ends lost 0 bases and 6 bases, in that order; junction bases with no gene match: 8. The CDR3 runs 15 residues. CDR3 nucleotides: TGTGCCAGCAGCTTGGTTGCGGGGGGACCTGGCGAGCAGTACTTC. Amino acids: CASSLVAGGPGEQYF.

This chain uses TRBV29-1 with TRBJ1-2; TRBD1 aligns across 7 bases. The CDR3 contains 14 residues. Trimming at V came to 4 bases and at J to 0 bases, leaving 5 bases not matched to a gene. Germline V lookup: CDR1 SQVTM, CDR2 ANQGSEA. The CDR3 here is CSVGQGETNYGYTF. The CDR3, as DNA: TGCAGCGTTGGTCAGGGGGAAACTAACTATGGCTACACCTTC.

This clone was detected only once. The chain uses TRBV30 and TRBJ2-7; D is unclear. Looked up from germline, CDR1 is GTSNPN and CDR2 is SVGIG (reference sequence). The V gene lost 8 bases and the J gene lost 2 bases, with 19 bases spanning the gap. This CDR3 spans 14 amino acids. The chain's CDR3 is CAVWRYGLAYEQYF. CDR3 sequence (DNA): TGTGCCGTCTGGCGGTACGGGTTGGCCTACGAGCAGTACTTC.